This T cell receptor (beta chain) was captured by sequencing in a study of blood T cell repertoires in COVID-19. The repertoire was sequenced with immunoSEQ multiplex PCR; TCRdb's copy has only in-frame clones and lacks some. Of 250,000 to 350,000 clones listed, 75% to 95% are singletons. The CDR3 consists of 15 residues. Germline V gives CDR1 SGDLS, CDR2 YYNGEE. The trim removed 0 bases at V and 3 bases at J, leaving 4 bases unmatched. This TCR derives from a woman aged 25 to 39 who had recovered from COVID-19. This chain connects TRBV9 to TRBJ2-7; 9 nucleotides align to TRBD1. Sequenced material: PBMCs or T cells enriched from blood (not recorded which). The CDR3: CASSVEGQGSYEQYF. CDR3 DNA sequence: TGTGCCAGCAGCGTAGAGGGACAGGGTAGCTACGAGCAGTACTTC.